The clone carrying this T cell receptor beta chain was observed a handful of times. The antigen is unknown. TCRdb ran MiXCR on the 5' RACE reads and lists one entry per CDR3 protein. The sample consists of roughly 200,000 distinct CDR3 sequences, 9.5% to 15% of them appearing once. CDR3 length equals 16 residues. Trimming left V 0 bases short and J 4 bases short, with 12 bases between. Germline V gene lookup returns CDR1 MGHRA and CDR2 YSYEKL. This specimen comes from a study of CD8 T cells in ankylosing spondylitis. Whole-study results and caveats: In ankylosing spondylitis patients, matched synovial fluid reportedly showed significant enrichment of disease-linked clones.

V usage is TRBV4-1 and J usage is TRBJ2-2, with a possible D match to TRBD2 (6 bases). The sequencing sample was made of blood, either unsorted or a sorted T cell fraction (not recorded which). The source is a male donor with ankylosing spondylitis or in good health (not recorded which). In DNA, the CDR3 is TGCGCCAGCAGCCAAGATAAGGGACTGAGCACCGGGGAGCTGTTTTTT. Encoded protein: CASSQDKGLSTGELFF.